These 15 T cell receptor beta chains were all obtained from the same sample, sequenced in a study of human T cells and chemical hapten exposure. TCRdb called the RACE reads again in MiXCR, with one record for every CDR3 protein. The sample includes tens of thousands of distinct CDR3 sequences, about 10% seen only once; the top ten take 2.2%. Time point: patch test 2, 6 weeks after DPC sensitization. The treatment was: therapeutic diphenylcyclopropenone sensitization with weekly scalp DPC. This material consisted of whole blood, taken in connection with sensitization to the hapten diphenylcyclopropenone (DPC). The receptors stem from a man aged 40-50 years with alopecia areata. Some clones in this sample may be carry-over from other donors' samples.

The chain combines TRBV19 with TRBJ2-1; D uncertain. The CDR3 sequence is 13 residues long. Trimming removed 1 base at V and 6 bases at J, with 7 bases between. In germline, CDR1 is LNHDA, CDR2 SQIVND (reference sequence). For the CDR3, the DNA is TGTGCCAGTAGTATAGTTAGCAGCAATGAGCAGTTCTTC. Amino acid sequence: CASSIVSSNEQFF.

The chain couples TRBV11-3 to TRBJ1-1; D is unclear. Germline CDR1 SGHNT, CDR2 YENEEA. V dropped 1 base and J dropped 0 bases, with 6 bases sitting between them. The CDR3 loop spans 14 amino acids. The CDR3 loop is CASSLALVNTEAFF. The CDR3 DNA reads TGTGCCAGCAGCTTAGCGTTGGTGAACACTGAAGCTTTCTTT.

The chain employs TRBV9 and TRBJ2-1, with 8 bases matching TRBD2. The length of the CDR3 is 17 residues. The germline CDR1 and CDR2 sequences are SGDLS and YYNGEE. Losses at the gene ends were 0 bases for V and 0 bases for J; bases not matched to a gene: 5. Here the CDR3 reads CASSVAGRAPSYNEQFF. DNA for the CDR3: TGTGCCAGCAGCGTAGCCGGGAGGGCCCCCTCCTACAATGAGCAGTTCTTC.

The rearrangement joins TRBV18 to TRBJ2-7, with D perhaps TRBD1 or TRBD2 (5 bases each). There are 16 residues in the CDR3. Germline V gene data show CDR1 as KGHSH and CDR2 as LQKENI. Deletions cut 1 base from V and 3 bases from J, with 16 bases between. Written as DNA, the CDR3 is TGTGCCAGCTCACCACAGGGCAGGGACCCTGACTACGAGCAGTACGTC. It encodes CASSPQGRDPDYEQYV.

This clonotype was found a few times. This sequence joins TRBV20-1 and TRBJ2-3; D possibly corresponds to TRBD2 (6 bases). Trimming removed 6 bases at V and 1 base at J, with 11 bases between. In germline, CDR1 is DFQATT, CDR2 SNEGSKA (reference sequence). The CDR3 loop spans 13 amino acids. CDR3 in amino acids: CSAAASGTDTQYF. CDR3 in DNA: TGCAGTGCAGCGGCTAGCGGCACAGATACGCAGTATTTT.

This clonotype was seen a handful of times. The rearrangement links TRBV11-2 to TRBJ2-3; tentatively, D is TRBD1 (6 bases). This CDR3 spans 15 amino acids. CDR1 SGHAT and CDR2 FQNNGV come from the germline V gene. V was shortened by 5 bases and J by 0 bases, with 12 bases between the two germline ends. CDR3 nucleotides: TGTGCCAGCAGCCCAGGGGAGCGGAGCACAGATACGCAGTATTTT. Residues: CASSPGERSTDTQYF.

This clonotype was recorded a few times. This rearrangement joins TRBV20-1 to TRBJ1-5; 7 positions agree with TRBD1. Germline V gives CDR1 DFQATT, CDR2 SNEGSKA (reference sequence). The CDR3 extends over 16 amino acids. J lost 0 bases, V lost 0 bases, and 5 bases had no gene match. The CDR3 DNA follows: TGCAGTGCTAGAGATCATGGACAGGTTAGCAATCAGCCCCAGCATTTT. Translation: CSARDHGQVSNQPQHF.

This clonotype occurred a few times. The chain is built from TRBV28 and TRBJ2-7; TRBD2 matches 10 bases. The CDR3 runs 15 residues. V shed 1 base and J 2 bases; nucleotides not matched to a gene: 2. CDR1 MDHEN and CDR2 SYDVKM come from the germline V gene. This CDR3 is CASSLSTSGTYEQYF. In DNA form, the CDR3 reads TGTGCCAGCAGTTTATCAACTAGCGGGACCTACGAGCAGTACTTC.

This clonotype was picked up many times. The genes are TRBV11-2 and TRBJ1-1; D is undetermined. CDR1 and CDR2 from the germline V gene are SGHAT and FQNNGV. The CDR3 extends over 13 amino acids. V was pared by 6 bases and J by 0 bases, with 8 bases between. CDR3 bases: TGTGCCAGCAGGTTAAATTTGAACACTGAAGCTTTCTTT. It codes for CASRLNLNTEAFF. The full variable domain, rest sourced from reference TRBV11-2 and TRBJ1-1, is EAGVAQSPRYKIIEKRQSVAFWCNPISGHATLYWYQQILGQGPKLLIQFQNNGVVDDSQLPKDRFSAERLKGVDSTLKIQPAKLEDSAVYLCASRLNLNTEAFFGQGTRLTVV.

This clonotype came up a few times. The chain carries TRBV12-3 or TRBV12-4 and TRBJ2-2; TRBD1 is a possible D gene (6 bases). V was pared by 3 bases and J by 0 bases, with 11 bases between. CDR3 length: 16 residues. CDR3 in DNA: TGTGCCAGCAGTTTCCCCGACAGGTCGAACACCGGGGAGCTGTTTTTT. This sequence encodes CASSFPDRSNTGELFF.

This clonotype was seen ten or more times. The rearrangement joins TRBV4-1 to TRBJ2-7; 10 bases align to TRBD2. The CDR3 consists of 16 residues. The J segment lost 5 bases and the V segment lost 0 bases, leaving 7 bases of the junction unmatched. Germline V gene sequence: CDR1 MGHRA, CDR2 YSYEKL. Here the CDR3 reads CASSQEPAGGPHEQYV. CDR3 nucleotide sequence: TGCGCCAGCAGCCAAGAGCCAGCGGGAGGGCCTCACGAGCAGTACGTC.

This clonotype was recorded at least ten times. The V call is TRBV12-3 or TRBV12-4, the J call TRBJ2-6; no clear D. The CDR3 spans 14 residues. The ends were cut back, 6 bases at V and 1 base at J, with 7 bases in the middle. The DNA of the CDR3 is TGTGCCAGCAGCTCCCTTTCTGGGGCCAACGTCCTGACTTTC. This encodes CASSSLSGANVLTF.

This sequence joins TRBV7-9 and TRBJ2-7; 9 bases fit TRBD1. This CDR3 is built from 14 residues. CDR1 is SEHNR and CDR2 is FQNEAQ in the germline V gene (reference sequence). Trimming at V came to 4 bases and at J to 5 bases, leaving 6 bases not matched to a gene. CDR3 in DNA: TGTGCCAGCAGCTACCGGGACAGGGCCCACGAGCAGTACTTC. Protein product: CASSYRDRAHEQYF.

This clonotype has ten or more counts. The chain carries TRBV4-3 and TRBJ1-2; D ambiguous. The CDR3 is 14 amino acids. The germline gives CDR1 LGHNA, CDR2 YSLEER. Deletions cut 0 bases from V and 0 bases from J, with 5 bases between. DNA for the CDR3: TGCGCCAGCAGCCAAGAACATGCTAACTATGGCTACACCTTC. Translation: CASSQEHANYGYTF.

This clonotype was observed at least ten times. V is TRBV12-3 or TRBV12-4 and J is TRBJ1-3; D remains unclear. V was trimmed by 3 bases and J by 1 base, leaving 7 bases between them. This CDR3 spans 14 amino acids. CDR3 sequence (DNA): TGTGCCAGCAGTTTTTCGGGGTCTGGAAACACCATATATTTT. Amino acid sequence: CASSFSGSGNTIYF.